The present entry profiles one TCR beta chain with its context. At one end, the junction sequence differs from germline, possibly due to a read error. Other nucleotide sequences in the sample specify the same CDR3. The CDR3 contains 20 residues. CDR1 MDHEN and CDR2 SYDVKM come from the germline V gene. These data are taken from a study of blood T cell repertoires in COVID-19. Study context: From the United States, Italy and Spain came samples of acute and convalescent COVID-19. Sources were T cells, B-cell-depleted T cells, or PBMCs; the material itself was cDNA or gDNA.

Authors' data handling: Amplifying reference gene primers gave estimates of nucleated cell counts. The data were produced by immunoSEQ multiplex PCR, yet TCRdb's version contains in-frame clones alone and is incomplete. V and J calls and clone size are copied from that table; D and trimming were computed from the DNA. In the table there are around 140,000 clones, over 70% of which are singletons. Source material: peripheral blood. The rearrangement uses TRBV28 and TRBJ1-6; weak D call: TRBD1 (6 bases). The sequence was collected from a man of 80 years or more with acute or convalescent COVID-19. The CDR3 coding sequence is TGTGCCAGCAGTTTCCCGCCGCCAGGGGTGGCGAGCTCCTATAACTCACCCCTCCACTTT. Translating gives CASSFPPPGVASSYNSPLHF.